The source of this TCR beta chain is a study of blood T cell repertoires in COVID-19. About the study: In each case, the material was cDNA or gDNA derived from T cells, B-cell-depleted T cells, or PBMCs.

Original processing methods: Reference gene primers were amplified, and this amplification served to estimate nucleated cell counts. The data were produced by immunoSEQ multiplex PCR, yet TCRdb's version contains in-frame clones alone and is incomplete. The DNA was the basis for D and trimming; V, J and clone size are from that table. There are 250,000 to 300,000 clones in the sample; 85% to 90% occur only once, and about 6% lies in the top ten. The Seattle patients joined while their infection was active and were tracked longitudinally afterward. Germline lookup yields CDR1 KGHDR and CDR2 SFDVKD. CDR3 length: 16 residues. J gave up 3 bases and V 0 bases, and 2 bases lay outside the gene matches.

This chain uses TRBV24-1 with TRBJ2-1, with 9 bases fitting TRBD1. The source of this sequence is a woman between 45 and 60 years old with COVID-19, enrolled during active disease. Source material: peripheral blood. This CDR3 is CATSDLGTGRYNEQFF. The CDR3, as DNA: TGTGCCACCAGTGATTTGGGGACAGGGCGCTACAATGAGCAGTTCTTC.